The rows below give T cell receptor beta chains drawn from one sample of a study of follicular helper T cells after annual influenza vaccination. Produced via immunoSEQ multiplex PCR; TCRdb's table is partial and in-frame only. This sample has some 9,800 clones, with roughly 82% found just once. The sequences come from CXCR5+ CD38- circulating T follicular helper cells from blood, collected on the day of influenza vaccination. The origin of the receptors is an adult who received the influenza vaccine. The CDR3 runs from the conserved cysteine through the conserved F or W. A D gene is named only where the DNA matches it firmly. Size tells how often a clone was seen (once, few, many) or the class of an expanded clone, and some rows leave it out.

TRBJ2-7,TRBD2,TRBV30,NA,TGTGCCTGGAGTGGCGGGACTAGCGGGAGGTACGAGCAGTACTTC,CAWSGGTSGRYEQYF
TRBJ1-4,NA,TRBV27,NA,TGTGCCAGCAGTTTATCAGGAGGGGTGCCTGAAAAACTGTTTTTT,CASSLSGGVPEKLFF
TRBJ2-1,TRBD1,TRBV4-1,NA,TGCGCCAGCAGCCAAAGGGACAGGGGAGATTACAATGAGCAGTTCTTC,CASSQRDRGDYNEQFF
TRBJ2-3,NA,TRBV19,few,TGTGCCAGTAGTCCAAGCACAGATACGCAGTATTTT,CASSPSTDTQYF
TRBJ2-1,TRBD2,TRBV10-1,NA,TGCGCCAGCAGTGGACGGGACGGGAGGTCTGGTGAGCAGTTCTTC,CASSGRDGRSGEQFF
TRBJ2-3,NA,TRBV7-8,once,TGTGCCAGCAGCTTAAGCGAATCGGCAGATACGCAGTATTTT,CASSLSESADTQYF
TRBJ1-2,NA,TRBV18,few,TGTGCCAGCTCACCACCCGAGCTTGGCTACACCTTC,CASSPPELGYTF
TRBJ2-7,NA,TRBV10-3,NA,TGTGCCATCAGTGAGACAGGGTCGGGCGAGCAGTACTTC,CAISETGSGEQYF
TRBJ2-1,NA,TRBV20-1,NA,TGCAGTGCTAGAGATCGGTACAGGGTTCTCTTC,CSARDRYRVLF
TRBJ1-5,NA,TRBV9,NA,TGTGCCAGCAGCGATTCTTTAAATAGCAATCAGCCCCAGCATTTT,CASSDSLNSNQPQHF
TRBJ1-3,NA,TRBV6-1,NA,TGTGCCAGCAGTGACGGACGGCTATACTCTGGAAACACCATATATTTT,CASSDGRLYSGNTIYF
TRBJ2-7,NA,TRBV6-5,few,TGTGCCAGCAGTCCTCTGGGGAATTACGAGCAGTACTTC,CASSPLGNYEQYF
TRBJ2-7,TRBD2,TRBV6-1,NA,TGTGCCAGCACCTTTGGGGAGGGTTACGAGCAGTACTTC,CASTFGEGYEQYF
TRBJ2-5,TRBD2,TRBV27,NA,TGTGCCAGCAGCAAGCGGGAGGGGGAGACCCAGTACTTC,CASSKREGETQYF
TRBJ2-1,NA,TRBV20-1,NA,TGCAGTGCTAGGTCCCCCCAGAAGCAGTTCTTC,CSARSPQKQFF
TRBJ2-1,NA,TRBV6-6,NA,TGTGCCAGTAATACCGGGACCTATGAGCAGTTCTTC,CASNTGTYEQFF
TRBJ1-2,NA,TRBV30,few,TGTGCCTGGAGCCTACCCCTCAGGGGAAACTATGGCTACACCTTC,CAWSLPLRGNYGYTF
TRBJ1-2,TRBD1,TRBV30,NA,TGTGCCTGGGGGGCTCCGGGACAGGCCGTGTGGGGCTACACCTTC,CAWGAPGQAVWGYTF
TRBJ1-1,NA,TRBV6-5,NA,TGTGCCAGCAGTTCTCGTACAGGCAGGAACACTGAAGCTTTCTTT,CASSSRTGRNTEAFF
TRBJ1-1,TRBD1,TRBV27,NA,TGTGCCAGCAGTTGGAGGGGACAGGGAAACACTGAAGCTTTCTTT,CASSWRGQGNTEAFF
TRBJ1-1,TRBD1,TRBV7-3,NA,TGTGCCAGCAGCTCGACAGGGGCGGCTGAAGCTTTCTTT,CASSSTGAAEAFF
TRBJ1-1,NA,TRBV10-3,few,TGTGCCATCAGTGACGTTTCCAGGTCCTACACTGAAGCTTTCTTT,CAISDVSRSYTEAFF
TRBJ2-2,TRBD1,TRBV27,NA,TGTGCCAGCAGCCTACAGGGGGCCGGGGAGCTGTTTTTT,CASSLQGAGELFF
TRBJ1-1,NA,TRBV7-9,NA,TGTGCCAGCAGCTTAGCAGGGGGTGCTGAAGCTTTCTTT,CASSLAGGAEAFF
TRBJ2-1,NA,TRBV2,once,TGTGCCAGCACATTTTCAGGGAATGAGCAGTTCTTC,CASTFSGNEQFF
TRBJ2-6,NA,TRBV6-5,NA,TGTGCCAGCAGGCCCCCCGGTGGGGCCAACGTCCTGACTTTC,CASRPPGGANVLTF
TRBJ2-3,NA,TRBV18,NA,TGTGCCAGCTCACCACTCAGAGGCGGGGCCACAGATACGCAGTATTTT,CASSPLRGGATDTQYF
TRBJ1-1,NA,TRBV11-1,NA,TGTGCCAGCAGCTTGGCGGGCCTGAGGGACCTTCACACTGAAGCTTTCTTT,CASSLAGLRDLHTEAFF
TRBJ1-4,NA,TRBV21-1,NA,TGTGCCAGCAGCAAAGCAGGGGGCTTAGTAGCTAATGAAAAACTGTTTTTT,CASSKAGGLVANEKLFF
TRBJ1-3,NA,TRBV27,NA,TGTGCCAGCACCCGATCGGGGTACGGTAGTGGAAACACCATATATTTT,CASTRSGYGSGNTIYF
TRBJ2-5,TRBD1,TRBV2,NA,TGTGCCAGCAGTGGATCGGGACAGGGGTGGGAGACCCAGTACTTC,CASSGSGQGWETQYF
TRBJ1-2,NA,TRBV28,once,TGTGCCAGCAGTCCCGCGGGAGGGGCTAGTGGCTACACCTTC,CASSPAGGASGYTF
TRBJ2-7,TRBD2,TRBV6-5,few,TGTGCCAGCAGTCGGACTAGCGGTTCCTACGAGCAGTACTTC,CASSRTSGSYEQYF
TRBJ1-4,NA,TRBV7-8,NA,TGTGCCAGCAGCCCGACAGAGTTTAATGAAAAACTGTTTTTT,CASSPTEFNEKLFF
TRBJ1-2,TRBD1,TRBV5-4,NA,TGTGCCAGCAGCCAGGACAGGGGGGTTGGAGGCTATGGCTACACCTTC,CASSQDRGVGGYGYTF